This is a list of T cell receptor beta chains from one sample in a study of blood T cells in healthy people across ages. TCRdb re-derived calls from the 5' RACE reads in MiXCR, one entry per CDR3 protein. The repertoire includes roughly 1,800,000 distinct CDR3 sequences, around 48% of them detected once, and over 2% sits in the top ten. The material sequenced was blood. These receptors were taken from a woman aged 40 to 50 in good health. Each CDR3 is given with its conserved first and last residue. The D gene is left open where the match is weak. Size is stated for part of the rows, as once, few or many counts, or as a class when the clone is expanded.

TRBV7-9	once	NA	TRBJ1-4	TGTGCCAGCAGCTTGGACACAGATAATGAAAAACTGTTTTTT	CASSLDTDNEKLFF
TRBV5-6	NA	NA	TRBJ2-4	TGTGCCAGCAGCCTACAGCCGAACGAGGACATTCAGTACTTC	CASSLQPNEDIQYF
TRBV11-3	NA	NA	TRBJ2-1	TGTGCCAGCAGCTTGGCCTGGGGTTACGATGAGCAGTTCTTC	CASSLAWGYDEQFF
TRBV7-9	NA	TRBD1	TRBJ1-2	TGTGCCAGCAGCTGGACAGGGGGAAATAGCGATGGCTACACCTTC	CASSWTGGNSDGYTF
TRBV28	NA	NA	TRBJ1-6	TGTGCCAGTGGACTCCAGGGACAATATAATTCACCCCTCCACTTT	CASGLQGQYNSPLHF
TRBV18	NA	TRBD2	TRBJ2-3	TGTGCCAGCTCACCCCCTAGCGGGGGGGCCGGGGATACGCAGTATTTT	CASSPPSGGAGDTQYF
TRBV6-5	few	TRBD1	TRBJ1-2	TGTGCCAGCAGTTACGGACAGGGTGGGAACTATGGCTACACCTTC	CASSYGQGGNYGYTF
TRBV20-1	few	NA	TRBJ2-1	TGCAGTGCTGAGTTCAAAGGACGGGAGCAGTTCTTC	CSAEFKGREQFF
TRBV7-2	NA	NA	TRBJ1-6	TGTGCCAGCAGACAAGACGGGGGGGCCGGTTCACCCCTCCACTTT	CASRQDGGAGSPLHF
TRBV7-9	few	TRBD1	TRBJ2-3	TGTGCCAGCAGGACGACCCGGGACAGTAGCACAGATACGCAGTATTTT	CASRTTRDSSTDTQYF
TRBV20-1	NA	NA	TRBJ1-1	TGCAGTGCTAGACCCCCCGTAACGAACACTGAAGCTTTCTTT	CSARPPVTNTEAFF
TRBV7-2	NA	TRBD2	TRBJ2-7	TGTGCCAGCAGCTTAAGACTAGCGGGGAGTGAGCTGTACTTC	CASSLRLAGSELYF
TRBV12-5	few	NA	TRBJ1-2	TGTGCTAGTGGTTTGCCCGATCGAGCAGAGAACTATGGCTACACCTTC	CASGLPDRAENYGYTF
TRBV15	NA	TRBD1	TRBJ2-6	TGTGCCACCAGCAGAGGCGTAGGGGGACAGGGGGCGAAAGGGGCCAACGTCCTGACTTTC	CATSRGVGGQGAKGANVLTF
TRBV12-3/TRBV12-4	few	TRBD1	TRBJ1-5	TGTGCCAGCACCTCGGACAGGGATAATCAGCCCCAGCATTTT	CASTSDRDNQPQHF
TRBV5-5	few	NA	TRBJ1-2	TGTGCCAGCAGCTTGGACCTCCGGGATGGCTATGGCTACACCTTC	CASSLDLRDGYGYTF
TRBV5-6	NA	NA	TRBJ2-3	TGTGCCAGCAGCTTGGTTTTCGCAGGGTCAGATACGCAGTATTTT	CASSLVFAGSDTQYF
TRBV6-2/TRBV6-3	NA	NA	TRBJ1-1	TGTGCCAGCAGTCAGACCGCTTACACTGAAGCTTTCTTT	CASSQTAYTEAFF
TRBV7-2	NA	NA	TRBJ2-5	TGTGCCAGCAGCTTAGCTAGGCCCAGTACCCGGTACTTC	CASSLARPSTRYF
TRBV6-1	many	NA	TRBJ2-1	TGTGCCAGCAGTCTTAAAAATGAGCAGTTCTTC	CASSLKNEQFF
TRBV20-1	once	NA	TRBJ1-6	TGCAGTGCTAGTACGGACGGGGGGAGCTCCTATAATTCACCCCTCCACTTT	CSASTDGGSSYNSPLHF
TRBV5-1	few	NA	TRBJ1-2	TGCGCCAGCAGCTTACAGGGCATTGATGGCTACACCTTC	CASSLQGIDGYTF
TRBV27	NA	NA	TRBJ2-1	TGTGCCATCCGGGGGTCCCTCTCCTACAATGAGCAGTTCTTC	CAIRGSLSYNEQFF
TRBV12-3/TRBV12-4	few	NA	TRBJ2-7	TGTGCCAGCAGTTTACCCATCACCTTGGGCGAGCAGTACTTC	CASSLPITLGEQYF
TRBV7-2	NA	NA	TRBJ2-7	TGTGCCAGCAGCTTAGCGGGGGGAGAGGGCTACGAGCAGTACTTC	CASSLAGGEGYEQYF
TRBV7-2	NA	NA	TRBJ1-6	TGTGCCAGCAGCTTAGCCCCATCGGCCTCCTATAATTCACCCCTCCACTTT	CASSLAPSASYNSPLHF
TRBV20-1	few	NA	TRBJ2-7	TGCAGTGCTAGAGATGGGTCTGGGGCACCTAACTACGAGCAGTACTTC	CSARDGSGAPNYEQYF